This passage covers 4 T cell receptor beta chains from one sample sequenced in a study of T cell repertoires in cytomegalovirus infection. TCRdb re-derived calls from the reads in MiXCR, one entry per CDR3 protein. Of 150,000 to 200,000 distinct CDR3 sequences in the sample, under 25% were seen once. The sequenced sample was PBMCs. The origin of the receptors is a human donor in good health (CMV status not recorded). Some clones in this sample may be carry-over from other donors' samples.

As to this clonotype: A much larger clone sits a single nucleotide away, making a read error possible. The CDR3 loop is CANSLGPSENSPLHF. DNA of the CDR3: TGTGCCAACAGCTTAGGTCCTTCCGAGAATTCACCCCTCCACTTT. V gene TRBV7-9 combines with J gene TRBJ1-6; D gene unclear. From germline, CDR1 is SEHNR and CDR2 FQNEAQ (reference sequence). The CDR3 is 15 amino acids.

This clonotype was counted only a few times. V is TRBV11-1 and J is TRBJ2-5, with 10 bases identical to TRBD1. Germline values: CDR1 SGHAT, CDR2 FQDESV (reference sequence). The CDR3 is made up of 16 amino acids. V shed 4 bases and J 1 base; nucleotides not matched to a gene: 6. The CDR3 is CASSYRDRGFQETQYF. The CDR3 DNA sequence: TGTGCCAGCAGCTACCGGGACAGGGGTTTCCAAGAGACCCAGTACTTC.

V gene TRBV27 combines with J gene TRBJ2-3; 7 positions match TRBD2. With 3 bases clipped from V and 3 bases from J, the junction kept 3 bases outside the gene matches. The V gene's germline CDR1 is MNHEY and CDR2 SMNVEV (reference sequence). This CDR3 region has 14 residues. The chain's CDR3 is CASSFTGGTDTQYF. The CDR3 nucleotides read TGTGCCAGCAGTTTTACGGGGGGAACAGATACGCAGTATTTT.

The chain uses TRBV20-1 and TRBJ2-3; 13 bases agree with TRBD2. Trimming took 6 bases from V and 2 from J; bases not matched to a gene: 5. Germline CDR1 and CDR2: DFQATT and SNEGSKA (reference sequence). The CDR3 is 15 residues long. CDR3 DNA: TGCAGTGCCTTGGGACTAGCGGGAAACACAGATACGCAGTATTTT. It is translated as CSALGLAGNTDTQYF.